This TCR beta chain comes out of a study of blood T cells in healthy people across ages. Primed by a sample-barcoded 5' primer and a J-beta primer mix, a second PCR proceeded for roughly 6 to 12 cycles. TCRdb re-called the 5' RACE reads through MiXCR, storing one row per CDR3 protein. The sample lists around 620,000 distinct CDR3 sequences; roughly 28% were seen once. Points on this clonotype: Its matching antigen is unknown.

Germline V lookup: CDR1 MGHRA, CDR2 YSYEKL. The CDR3 is made up of 14 amino acids. Study observations and caveats: Diversity of TCR beta correlated strongly with naive T cell percentage.

The TCR was taken from a woman aged 70-85 years in good health. The chain links TRBV4-1 to TRBJ2-5; D is unresolved. The J call may be mistaken, given a closer DNA end match to TRBJ2-7. The specimen was blood. The DNA of the CDR3 is TGCGCCAGCAGCCAAGGGGTGATGTCCTACGAGCAGTACTTC. It specifies CASSQGVMSYEQYF.